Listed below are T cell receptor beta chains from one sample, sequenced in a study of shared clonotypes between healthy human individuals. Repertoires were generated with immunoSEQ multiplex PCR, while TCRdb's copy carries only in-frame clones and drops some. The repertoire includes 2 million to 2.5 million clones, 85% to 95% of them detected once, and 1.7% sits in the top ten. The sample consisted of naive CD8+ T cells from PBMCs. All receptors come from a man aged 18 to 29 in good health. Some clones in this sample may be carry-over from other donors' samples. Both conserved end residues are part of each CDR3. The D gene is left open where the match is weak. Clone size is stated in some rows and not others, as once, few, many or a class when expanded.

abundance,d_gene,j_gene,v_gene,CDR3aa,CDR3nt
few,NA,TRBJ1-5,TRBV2,CASSEGVGQPQHF,TGTGCCAGCAGTGAAGGGGTGGGTCAGCCCCAGCATTTT
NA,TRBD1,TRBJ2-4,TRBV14,CASSPGQGKNIQYF,TGTGCCAGCAGCCCGGGACAGGGAAAAAACATTCAGTACTTC
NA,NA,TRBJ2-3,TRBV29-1,CSVTGHLSTDTQYF,TGCAGCGTTACGGGCCACCTAAGCACAGATACGCAGTATTTT
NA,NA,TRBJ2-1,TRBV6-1,CASSQKGHPYNEQFF,TGTGCCAGCAGCCAAAAGGGACACCCCTACAATGAGCAGTTCTTC
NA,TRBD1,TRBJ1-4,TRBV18,CASSPDRGFEKLFF,TGTGCCAGCTCACCTGACAGGGGATTTGAAAAACTGTTTTTT
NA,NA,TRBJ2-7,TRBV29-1,CSVAVMGDEQYF,TGCAGCGTTGCCGTCATGGGCGACGAGCAGTACTTC
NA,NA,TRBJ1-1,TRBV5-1,CASSFSPPTAEAFF,TGCGCCAGCAGCTTTTCCCCCCCCACGGCTGAAGCTTTCTTT
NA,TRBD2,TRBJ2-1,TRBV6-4,CASSEGSGRRPGNEQFF,TGTGCCAGCAGTGAGGGCAGCGGGAGGCGTCCGGGCAATGAGCAGTTCTTC
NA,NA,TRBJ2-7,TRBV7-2,CASSLGTLGRRLYEQYF,TGTGCCAGCAGCTTAGGAACCCTCGGGCGGCGACTGTACGAGCAGTACTTC
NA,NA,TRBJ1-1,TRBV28,CASSFAPYGGAFF,TGTGCCAGCAGTTTTGCCCCCTATGGAGGAGCTTTCTTT
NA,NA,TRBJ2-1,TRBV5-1,CASSLETGPEQFF,TGCGCCAGCAGCTTGGAAACGGGCCCTGAGCAGTTCTTC
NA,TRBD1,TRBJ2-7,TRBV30,CAWSVGTGTFYEQYF,TGTGCCTGGAGTGTAGGGACAGGGACCTTCTACGAGCAGTACTTC
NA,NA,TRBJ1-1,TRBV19,CASSTHINTEAFF,TGTGCCAGTAGTACCCATATCAACACTGAAGCTTTCTTT